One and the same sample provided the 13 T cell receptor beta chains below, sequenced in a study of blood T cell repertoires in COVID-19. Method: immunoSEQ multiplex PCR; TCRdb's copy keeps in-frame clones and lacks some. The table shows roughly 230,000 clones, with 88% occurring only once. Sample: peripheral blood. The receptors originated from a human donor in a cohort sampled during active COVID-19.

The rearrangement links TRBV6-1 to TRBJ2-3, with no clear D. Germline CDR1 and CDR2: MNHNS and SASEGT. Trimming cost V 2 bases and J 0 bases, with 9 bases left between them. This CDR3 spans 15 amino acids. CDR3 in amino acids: CASSEFLTSTDTQYF. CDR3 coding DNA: TGTGCCAGCAGTGAATTTCTTACTAGCACAGATACGCAGTATTTT.

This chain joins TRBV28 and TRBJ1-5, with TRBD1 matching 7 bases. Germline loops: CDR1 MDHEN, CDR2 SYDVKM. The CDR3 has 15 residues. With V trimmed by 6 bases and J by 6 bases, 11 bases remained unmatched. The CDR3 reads CASSHSTGTVQPQHF. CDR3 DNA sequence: TGTGCCAGCAGCCATTCGACAGGGACGGTTCAGCCCCAGCATTTT.

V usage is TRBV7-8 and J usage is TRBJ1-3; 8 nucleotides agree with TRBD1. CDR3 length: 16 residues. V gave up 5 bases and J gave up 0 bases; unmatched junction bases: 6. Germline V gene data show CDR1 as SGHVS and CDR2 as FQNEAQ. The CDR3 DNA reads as TGTGCCAGCAGCAGGGGGGACAGGATCTCTGGAAACACCATATATTTT. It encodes CASSRGDRISGNTIYF.

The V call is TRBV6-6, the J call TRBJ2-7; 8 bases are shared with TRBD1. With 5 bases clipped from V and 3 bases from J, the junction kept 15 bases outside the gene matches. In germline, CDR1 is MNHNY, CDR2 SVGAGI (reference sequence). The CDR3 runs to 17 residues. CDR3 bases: TGTGCCAGCAGTCAACCTTTACAGGGGGAGGAAAACTACGAGCAGTACTTC. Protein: CASSQPLQGEENYEQYF.

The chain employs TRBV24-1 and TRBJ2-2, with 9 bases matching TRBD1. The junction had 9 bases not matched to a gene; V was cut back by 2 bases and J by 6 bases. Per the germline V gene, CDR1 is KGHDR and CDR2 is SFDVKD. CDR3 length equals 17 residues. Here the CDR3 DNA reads TGTGCCACCAGTGATTCACAGGGGGCGCCATTCGCCGGGGAGCTGTTTTTT. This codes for CATSDSQGAPFAGELFF.

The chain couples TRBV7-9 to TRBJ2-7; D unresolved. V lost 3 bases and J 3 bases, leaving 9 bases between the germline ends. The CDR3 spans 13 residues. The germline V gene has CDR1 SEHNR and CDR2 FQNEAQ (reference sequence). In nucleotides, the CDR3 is TGTGCCAGCAGCTTTACCGGAGACTACGAGCAGTACTTC. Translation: CASSFTGDYEQYF.

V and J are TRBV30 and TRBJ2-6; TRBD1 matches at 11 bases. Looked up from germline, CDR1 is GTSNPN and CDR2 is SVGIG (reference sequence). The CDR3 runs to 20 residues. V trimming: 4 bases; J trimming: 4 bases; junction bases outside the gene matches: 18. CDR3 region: CAWTGVGTGGYPFGANVLTF. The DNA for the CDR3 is TGTGCCTGGACGGGAGTCGGGACAGGGGGTTACCCGTTCGGGGCCAACGTCCTGACTTTC.

The DNA of the CDR3 is TGTGCCAGCAGCCCAGACAGGGGGGGAACTACTGAAGCTTTCTTT. Its protein is CASSPDRGGTTEAFF. The gene calls are TRBV7-9 and TRBJ1-1; 9 nucleotides line up with TRBD1. The CDR3 is made up of 15 amino acids. Trimming took 5 bases from V and 5 from J; bases not matched to a gene: 9. Germline loops: CDR1 SEHNR, CDR2 FQNEAQ (reference sequence).

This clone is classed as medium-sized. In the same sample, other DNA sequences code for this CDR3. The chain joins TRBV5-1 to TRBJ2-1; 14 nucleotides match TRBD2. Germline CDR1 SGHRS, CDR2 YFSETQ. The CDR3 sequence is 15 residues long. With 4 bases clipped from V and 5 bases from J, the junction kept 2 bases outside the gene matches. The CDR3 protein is CASSLTSGGDNEQFF. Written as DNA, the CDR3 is TGCGCCAGCAGCCTGACTAGCGGGGGGGACAATGAGCAGTTCTTC.

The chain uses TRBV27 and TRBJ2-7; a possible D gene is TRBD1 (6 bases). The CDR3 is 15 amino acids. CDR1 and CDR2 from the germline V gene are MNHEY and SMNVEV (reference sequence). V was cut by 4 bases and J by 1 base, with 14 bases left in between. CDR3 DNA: TGTGCCAGCAGTTCCCAGGGGTGGGGATCCTACGAGCAGTACTTC. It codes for CASSSQGWGSYEQYF.

DNA of the CDR3: TGTGCCAGCAGCTTAACGGGACAGGGACGACGGGAGCAGTACTTC. Its translation: CASSLTGQGRREQYF. The genes are TRBV11-2 and TRBJ2-7, with 9 positions matching TRBD1. The trim removed 2 bases at V and 7 bases at J, leaving 9 bases unmatched. Per the germline V gene, CDR1 is SGHAT and CDR2 is FQNNGV. CDR3 length: 15 amino acids.

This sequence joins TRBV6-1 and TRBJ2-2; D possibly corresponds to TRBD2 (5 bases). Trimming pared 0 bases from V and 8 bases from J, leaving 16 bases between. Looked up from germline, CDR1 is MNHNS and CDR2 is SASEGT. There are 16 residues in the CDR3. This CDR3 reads CASSEAGRGYGGELFF. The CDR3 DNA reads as TGTGCCAGCAGTGAAGCGGGCAGAGGGTATGGGGGGGAGCTGTTTTTT.

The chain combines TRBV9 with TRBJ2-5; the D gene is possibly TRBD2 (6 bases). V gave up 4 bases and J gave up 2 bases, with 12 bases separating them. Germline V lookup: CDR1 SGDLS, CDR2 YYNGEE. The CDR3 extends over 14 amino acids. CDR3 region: CASSPLASQETQYF. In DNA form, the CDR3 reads TGTGCCAGCAGCCCCCTAGCGTCTCAAGAGACCCAGTACTTC.